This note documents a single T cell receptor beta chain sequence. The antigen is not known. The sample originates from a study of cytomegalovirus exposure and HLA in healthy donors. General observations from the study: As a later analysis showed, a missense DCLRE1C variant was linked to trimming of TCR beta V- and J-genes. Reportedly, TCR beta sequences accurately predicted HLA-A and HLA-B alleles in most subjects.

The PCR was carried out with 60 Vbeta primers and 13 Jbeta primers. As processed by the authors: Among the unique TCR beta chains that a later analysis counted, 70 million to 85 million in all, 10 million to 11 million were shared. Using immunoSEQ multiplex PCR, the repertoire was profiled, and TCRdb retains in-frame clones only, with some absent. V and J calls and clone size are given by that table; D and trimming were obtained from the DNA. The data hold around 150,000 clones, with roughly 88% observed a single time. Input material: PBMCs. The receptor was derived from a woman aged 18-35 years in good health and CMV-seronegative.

The CDR3 bases are TGTGCCTCTGCCCAGCGGGGGTACACAGATACGCAGTATTTT. It translates to CASAQRGYTDTQYF. The rearrangement links TRBV4-2 to TRBJ2-3; TRBD2 matches 8 bases. Germline values: CDR1 LGHNA, CDR2 YNFKEQ. The CDR3 is made up of 14 amino acids. The V gene end was trimmed by 11 bases and the J gene end by 2 bases; junction bases not matched to a gene: 9.